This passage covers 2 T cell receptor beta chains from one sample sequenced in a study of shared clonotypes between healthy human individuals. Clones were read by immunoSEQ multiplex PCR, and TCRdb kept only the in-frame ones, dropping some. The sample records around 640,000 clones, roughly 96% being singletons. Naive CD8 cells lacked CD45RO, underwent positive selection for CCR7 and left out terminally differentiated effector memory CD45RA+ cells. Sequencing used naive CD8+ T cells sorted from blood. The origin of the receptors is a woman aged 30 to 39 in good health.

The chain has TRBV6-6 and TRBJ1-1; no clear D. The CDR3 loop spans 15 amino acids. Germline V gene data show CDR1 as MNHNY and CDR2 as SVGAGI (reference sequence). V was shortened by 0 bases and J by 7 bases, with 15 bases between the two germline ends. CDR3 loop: CASSYSGKADLEAFF. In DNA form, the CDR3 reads TGTGCCAGCAGTTACTCGGGCAAGGCCGATCTTGAAGCTTTCTTT.

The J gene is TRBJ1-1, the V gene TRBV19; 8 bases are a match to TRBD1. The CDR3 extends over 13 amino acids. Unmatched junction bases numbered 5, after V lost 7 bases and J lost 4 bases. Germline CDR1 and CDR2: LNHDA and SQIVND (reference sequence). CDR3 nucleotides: TGTGCCAGTAAAGACAGGGGCGGCACTGAAGCTTTCTTT. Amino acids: CASKDRGGTEAFF.